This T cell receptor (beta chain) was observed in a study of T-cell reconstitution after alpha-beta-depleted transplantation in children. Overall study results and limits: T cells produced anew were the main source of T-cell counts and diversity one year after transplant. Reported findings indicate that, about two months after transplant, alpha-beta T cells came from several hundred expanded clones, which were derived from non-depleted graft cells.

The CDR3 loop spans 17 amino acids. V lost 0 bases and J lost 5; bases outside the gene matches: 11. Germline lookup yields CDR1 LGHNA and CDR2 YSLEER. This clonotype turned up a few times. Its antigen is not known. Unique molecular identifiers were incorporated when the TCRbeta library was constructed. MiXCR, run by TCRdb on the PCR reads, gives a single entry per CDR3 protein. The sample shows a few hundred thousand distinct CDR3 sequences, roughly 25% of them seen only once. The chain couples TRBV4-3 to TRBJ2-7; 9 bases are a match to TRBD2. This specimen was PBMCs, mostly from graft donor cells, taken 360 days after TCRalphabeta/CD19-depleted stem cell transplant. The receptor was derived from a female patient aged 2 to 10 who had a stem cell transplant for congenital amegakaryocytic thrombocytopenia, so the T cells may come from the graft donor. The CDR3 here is CASSQDPAVAGVHEQYF. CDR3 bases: TGCGCCAGCAGCCAAGACCCCGCTGTAGCGGGAGTCCACGAGCAGTACTTC.